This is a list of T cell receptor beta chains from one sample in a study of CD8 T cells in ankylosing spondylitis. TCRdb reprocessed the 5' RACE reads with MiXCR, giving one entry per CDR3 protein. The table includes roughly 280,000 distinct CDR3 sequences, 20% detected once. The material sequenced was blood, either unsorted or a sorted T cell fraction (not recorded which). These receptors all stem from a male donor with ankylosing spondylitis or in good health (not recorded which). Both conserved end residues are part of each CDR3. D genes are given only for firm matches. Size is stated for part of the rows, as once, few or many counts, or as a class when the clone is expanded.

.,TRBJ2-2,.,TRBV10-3,CAISDGSTTTGELFF
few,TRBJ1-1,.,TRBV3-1,CASSRRGVNTEAFF
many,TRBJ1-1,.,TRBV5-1,CASNDQVDTEAFF
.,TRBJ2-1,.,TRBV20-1,CSARESGAVGNEQFF
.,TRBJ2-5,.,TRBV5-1,CASSFDRGGRETQYF
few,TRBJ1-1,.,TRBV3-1,CASSPWGGTEAFF
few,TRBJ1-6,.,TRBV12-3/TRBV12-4,CASSLIGSYNSPLHF
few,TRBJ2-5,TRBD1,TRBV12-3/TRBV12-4,CASSQSTGGSETQYF
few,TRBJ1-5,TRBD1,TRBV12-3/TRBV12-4,CASRTGERNQPQHF
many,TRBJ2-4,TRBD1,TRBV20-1,CSVTGVKNIQYF
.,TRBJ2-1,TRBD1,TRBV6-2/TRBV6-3,CASSLPPWTGSNEQFF
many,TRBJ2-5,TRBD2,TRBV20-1,CSAAPSGRGGETQYF
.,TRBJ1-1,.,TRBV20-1,CSARATSGDTEAFF
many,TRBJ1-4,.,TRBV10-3,CAISESAGTNEKLFF
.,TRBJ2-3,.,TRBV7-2,CASSLGKTSDTQYF
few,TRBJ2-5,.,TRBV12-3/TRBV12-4,CASSLLPETQYF
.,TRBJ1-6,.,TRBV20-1,CSARDLAPSSYNSPLHF
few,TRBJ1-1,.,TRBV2,CASRELGEAFF
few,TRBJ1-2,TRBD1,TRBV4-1,CASSPRDRLNYGYTF